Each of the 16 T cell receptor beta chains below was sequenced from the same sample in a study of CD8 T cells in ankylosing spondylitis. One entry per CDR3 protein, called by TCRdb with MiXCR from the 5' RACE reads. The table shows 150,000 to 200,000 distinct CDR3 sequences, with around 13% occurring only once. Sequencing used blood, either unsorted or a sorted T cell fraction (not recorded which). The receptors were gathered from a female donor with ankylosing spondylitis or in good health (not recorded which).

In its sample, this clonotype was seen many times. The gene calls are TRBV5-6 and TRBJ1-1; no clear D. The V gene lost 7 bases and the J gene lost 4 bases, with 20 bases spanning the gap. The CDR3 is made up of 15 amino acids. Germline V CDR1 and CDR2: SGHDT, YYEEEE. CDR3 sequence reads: CASSTHSTRSTEAFF. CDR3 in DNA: TGTGCCAGCTCCACCCACTCGACCAGGAGCACTGAAGCTTTCTTT.

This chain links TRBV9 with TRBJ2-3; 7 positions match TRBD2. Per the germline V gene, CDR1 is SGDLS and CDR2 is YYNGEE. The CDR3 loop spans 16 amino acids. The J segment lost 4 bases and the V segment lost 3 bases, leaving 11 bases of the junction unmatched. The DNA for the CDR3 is TGTGCCAGCAGCGCGACCTCCCTTCGGGGGGCAGATACGCAGTATTTT. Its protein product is CASSATSLRGADTQYF.

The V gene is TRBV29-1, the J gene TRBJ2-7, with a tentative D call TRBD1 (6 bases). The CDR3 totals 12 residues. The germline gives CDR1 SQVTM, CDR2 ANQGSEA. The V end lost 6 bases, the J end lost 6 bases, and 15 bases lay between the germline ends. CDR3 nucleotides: TGCAGCGTCCCAGGGGTCTTCTCCGAGCAGTACTTC. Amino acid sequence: CSVPGVFSEQYF.

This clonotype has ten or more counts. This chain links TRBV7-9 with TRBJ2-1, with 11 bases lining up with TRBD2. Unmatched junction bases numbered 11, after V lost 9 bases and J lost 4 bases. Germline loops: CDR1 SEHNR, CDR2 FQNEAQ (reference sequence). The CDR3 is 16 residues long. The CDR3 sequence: CASRGLAASKYNEQFF. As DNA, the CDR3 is TGTGCCAGTAGGGGACTAGCGGCTTCTAAATACAATGAGCAGTTCTTC.

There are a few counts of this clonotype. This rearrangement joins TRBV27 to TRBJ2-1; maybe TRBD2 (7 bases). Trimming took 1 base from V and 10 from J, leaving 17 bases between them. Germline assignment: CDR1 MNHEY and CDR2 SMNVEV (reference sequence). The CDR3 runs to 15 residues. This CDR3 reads CASSLYPRRGPEQFF. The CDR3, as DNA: TGTGCCAGCAGTTTATATCCCCGGCGGGGGCCCGAGCAGTTCTTC.

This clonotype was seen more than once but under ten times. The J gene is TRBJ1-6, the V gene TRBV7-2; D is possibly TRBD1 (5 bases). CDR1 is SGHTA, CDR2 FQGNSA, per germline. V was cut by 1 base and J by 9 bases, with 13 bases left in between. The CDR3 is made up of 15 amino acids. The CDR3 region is CASSLGGAPGSPLHF. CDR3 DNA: TGTGCCAGCAGCTTAGGCGGGGCGCCAGGTTCACCCCTCCACTTT.

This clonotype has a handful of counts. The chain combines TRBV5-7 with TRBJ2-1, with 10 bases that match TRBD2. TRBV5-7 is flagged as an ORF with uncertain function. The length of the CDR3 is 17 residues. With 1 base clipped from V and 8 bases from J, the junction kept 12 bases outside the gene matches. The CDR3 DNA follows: TGTGCCAGCAGCTTGAGTCATAGCGGGAGGAGGGTATATGAGCAGTTCTTC. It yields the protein CASSLSHSGRRVYEQFF.

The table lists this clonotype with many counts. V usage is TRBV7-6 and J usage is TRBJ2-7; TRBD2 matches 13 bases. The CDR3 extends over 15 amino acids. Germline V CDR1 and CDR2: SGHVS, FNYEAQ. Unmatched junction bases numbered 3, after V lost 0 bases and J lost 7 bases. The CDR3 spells CASSLATSGRGEQYF. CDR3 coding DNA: TGTGCCAGCAGCTTAGCAACTAGCGGGAGGGGAGAGCAGTACTTC.

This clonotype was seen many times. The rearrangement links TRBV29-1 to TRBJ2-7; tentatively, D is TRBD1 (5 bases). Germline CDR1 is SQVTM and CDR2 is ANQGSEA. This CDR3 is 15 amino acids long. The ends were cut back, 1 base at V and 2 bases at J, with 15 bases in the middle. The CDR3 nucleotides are TGCAGCGTTGAAGTCCCCGAGACAGCTGCCTACGAGCAGTACTTC. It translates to CSVEVPETAAYEQYF.

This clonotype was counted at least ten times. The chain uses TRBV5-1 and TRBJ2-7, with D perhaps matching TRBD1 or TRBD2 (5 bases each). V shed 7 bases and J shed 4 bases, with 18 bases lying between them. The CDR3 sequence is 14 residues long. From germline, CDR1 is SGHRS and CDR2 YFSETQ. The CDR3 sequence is CASAMGDPTYEQYF. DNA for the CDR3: TGCGCCAGCGCCATGGGGGACCCGACGTACGAGCAGTACTTC.

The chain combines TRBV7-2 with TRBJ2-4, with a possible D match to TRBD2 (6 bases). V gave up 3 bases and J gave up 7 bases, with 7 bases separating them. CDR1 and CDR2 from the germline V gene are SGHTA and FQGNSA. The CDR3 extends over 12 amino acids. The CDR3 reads CASSFAGNIQYF. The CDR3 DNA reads TGTGCCAGCAGCTTTGCGGGGAACATTCAGTACTTC.

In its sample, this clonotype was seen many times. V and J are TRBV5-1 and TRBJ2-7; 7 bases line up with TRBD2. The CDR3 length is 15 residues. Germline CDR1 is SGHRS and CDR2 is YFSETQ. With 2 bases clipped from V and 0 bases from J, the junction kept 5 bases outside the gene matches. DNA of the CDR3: TGCGCCAGCAGCTTCAACCTAGCGGACTCCTACGAGCAGTACTTC. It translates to CASSFNLADSYEQYF. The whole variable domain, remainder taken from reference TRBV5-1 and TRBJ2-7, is KAGVTQTPRYLIKTRGQQVTLSCSPISGHRSVSWYQQTPGQGLQFLFEYFSETQRNKGNFPGRFSGRQFSNSRSEMNVSTLELGDSALYLCASSFNLADSYEQYFGPGTRLTVT.

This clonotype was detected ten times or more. CDR3 protein: CATSRDLTEKYGYTF. The CDR3, as DNA: TGTGCCACCAGCAGAGATTTGACAGAGAAGTATGGCTACACCTTC. The chain is built from TRBV15 and TRBJ1-2; D possibly corresponds to TRBD1 (5 bases). Trimming left V 0 bases short and J 5 bases short, with 13 bases between. Germline lookup yields CDR1 LNHNV and CDR2 YYDKDF (reference sequence). The CDR3 consists of 15 residues.

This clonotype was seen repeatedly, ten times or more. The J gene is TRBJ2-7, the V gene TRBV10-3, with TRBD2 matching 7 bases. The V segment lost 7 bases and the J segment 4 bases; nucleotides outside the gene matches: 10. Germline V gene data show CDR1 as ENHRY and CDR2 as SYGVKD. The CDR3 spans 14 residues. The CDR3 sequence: CAITSGTRGYEQYF. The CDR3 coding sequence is TGTGCCATCACCTCCGGGACGCGGGGGTACGAGCAGTACTTC.

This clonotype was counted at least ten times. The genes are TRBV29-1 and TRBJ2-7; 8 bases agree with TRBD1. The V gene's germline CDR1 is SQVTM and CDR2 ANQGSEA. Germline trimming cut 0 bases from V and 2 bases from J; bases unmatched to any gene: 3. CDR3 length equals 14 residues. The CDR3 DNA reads TGCAGCGTTGAAGACGGACAGGGAACCTACGAGCAGTACTTC. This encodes CSVEDGQGTYEQYF.

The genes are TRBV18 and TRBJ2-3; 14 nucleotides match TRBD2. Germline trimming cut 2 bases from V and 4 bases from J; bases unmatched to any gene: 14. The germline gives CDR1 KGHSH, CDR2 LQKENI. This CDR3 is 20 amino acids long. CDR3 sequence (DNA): TGTGCCAGCTCACCAGTTTTTTCGGGACTAGCGGGAGACGTGGCAGATACGCAGTATTTT. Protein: CASSPVFSGLAGDVADTQYF.